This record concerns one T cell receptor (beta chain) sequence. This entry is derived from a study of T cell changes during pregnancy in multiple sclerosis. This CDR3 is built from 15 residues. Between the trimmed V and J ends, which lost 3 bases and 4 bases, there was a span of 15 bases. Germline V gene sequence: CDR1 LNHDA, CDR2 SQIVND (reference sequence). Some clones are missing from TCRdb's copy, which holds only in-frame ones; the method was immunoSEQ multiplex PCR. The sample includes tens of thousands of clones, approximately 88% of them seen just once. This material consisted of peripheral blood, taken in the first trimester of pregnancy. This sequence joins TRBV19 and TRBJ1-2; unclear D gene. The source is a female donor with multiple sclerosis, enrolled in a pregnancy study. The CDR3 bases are TGTGCCAGTAGTATCTTTGGATTTGCGGGCTATGGCTACACCTTC. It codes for CASSIFGFAGYGYTF.